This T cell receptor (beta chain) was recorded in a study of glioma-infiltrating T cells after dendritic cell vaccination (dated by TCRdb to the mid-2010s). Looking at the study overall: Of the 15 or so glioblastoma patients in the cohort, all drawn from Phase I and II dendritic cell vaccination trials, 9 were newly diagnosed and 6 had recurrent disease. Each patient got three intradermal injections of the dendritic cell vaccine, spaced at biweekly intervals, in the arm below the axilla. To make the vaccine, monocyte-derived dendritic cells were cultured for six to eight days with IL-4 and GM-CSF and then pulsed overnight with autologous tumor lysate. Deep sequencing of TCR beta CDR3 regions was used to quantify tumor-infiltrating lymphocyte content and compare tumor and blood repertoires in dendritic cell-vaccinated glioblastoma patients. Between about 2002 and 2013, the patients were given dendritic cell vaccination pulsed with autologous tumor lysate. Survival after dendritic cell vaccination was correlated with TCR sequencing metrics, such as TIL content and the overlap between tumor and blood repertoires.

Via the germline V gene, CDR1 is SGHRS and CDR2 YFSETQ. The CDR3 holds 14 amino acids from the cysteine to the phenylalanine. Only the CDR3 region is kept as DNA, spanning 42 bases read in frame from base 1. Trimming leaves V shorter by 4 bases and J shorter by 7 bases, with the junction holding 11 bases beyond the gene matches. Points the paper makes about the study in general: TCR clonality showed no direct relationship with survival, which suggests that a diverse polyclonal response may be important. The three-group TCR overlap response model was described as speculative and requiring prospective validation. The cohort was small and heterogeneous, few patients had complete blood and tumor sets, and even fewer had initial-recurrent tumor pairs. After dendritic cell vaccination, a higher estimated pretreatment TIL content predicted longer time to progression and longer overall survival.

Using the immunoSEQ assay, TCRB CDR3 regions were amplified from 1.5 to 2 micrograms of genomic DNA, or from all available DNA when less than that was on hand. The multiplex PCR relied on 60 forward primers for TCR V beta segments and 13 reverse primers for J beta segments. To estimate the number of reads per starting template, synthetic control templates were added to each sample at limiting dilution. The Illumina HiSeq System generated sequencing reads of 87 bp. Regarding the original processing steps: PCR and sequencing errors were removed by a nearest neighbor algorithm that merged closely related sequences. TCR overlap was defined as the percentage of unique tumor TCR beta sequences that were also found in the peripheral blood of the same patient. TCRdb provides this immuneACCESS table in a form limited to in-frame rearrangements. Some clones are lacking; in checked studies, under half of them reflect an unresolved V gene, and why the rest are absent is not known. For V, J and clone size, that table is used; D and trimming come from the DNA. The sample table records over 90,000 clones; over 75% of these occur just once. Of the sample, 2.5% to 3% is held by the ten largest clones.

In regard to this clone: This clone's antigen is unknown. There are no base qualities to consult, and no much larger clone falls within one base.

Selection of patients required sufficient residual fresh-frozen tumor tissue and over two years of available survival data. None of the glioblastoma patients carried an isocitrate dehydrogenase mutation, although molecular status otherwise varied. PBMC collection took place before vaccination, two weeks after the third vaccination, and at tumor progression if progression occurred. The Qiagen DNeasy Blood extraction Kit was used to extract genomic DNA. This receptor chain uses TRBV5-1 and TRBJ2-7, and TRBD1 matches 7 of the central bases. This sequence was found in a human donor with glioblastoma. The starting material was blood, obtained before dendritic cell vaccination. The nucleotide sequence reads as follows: TGCGCCAGCAGCCCGGGACAGCCCAATGGGGAGCAGTACTTC. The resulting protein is CASSPGQPNGEQYF. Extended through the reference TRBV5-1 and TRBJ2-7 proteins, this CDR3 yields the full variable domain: KAGVTQTPRYLIKTRGQQVTLSCSPISGHRSVSWYQQTPGQGLQFLFEYFSETQRNKGNFPGRFSGRQFSNSRSEMNVSTLELGDSALYLCASSPGQPNGEQYFGPGTRLTVT.